A selection of T cell receptor beta chains follows, all from one sample in a study. TCRdb used MiXCR to reprocess the 5' RACE reads, holding one entry per CDR3 protein. The repertoire holds over 10,000 distinct CDR3 sequences, with approximately 50% as singletons. Sequencing was performed on tumor-infiltrating Tregs sorted from the breast tumor. The receptors shown here come from a female donor with breast cancer. Both conserved end residues are part of each CDR3. The D gene is left open where the match is weak. Clone size appears in some rows only: once, few, many, or a class for an expanded clone.

V gene	clone size	J gene	D gene	CDR3 DNA	CDR3 protein
TRBV18	.	TRBJ2-1	.	TGTGCCAGCTCACCATTGCCGAGGGCGGCCTCCTACAATGAGCAGTTCTTC	CASSPLPRAASYNEQFF
TRBV12-3/TRBV12-4	few	TRBJ1-2	TRBD1	TGTGCCAGCAGTTTAGGTCGACAGGGCGAAATCTATGGCTACACCTTC	CASSLGRQGEIYGYTF
TRBV6-5	.	TRBJ1-2	TRBD1	TGTGCCAGCAGCCGAGGACAGGGCGGTGGCTACACCTTC	CASSRGQGGGYTF
TRBV20-1	.	TRBJ2-1	.	TGCAGTGCTAGAGACGGGGCAGGGTTAGCGTCTGAGCAGTTCTTC	CSARDGAGLASEQFF
TRBV20-1	few	TRBJ1-5	.	TGCAGTGCTAGACTGACAGATCATCAGCCCCAGCATTTT	CSARLTDHQPQHF
TRBV9	.	TRBJ1-6	.	TGTGCCAGCAGCGTAGGTACCGGGACCCTCAATTCACCCCTCCACTTT	CASSVGTGTLNSPLHF
TRBV5-1	.	TRBJ1-1	.	TGCGCCAGCAGCTTGTGGGGGGACACTGAAGCTTTCTTT	CASSLWGDTEAFF
TRBV6-2/TRBV6-3	.	TRBJ2-1	.	TGTGCCAGCAGTTACGGGTACGATGAGCAGTTCTTC	CASSYGYDEQFF
TRBV12-3/TRBV12-4	.	TRBJ1-2	.	TGTGCCAGCAGTTCCCGTCTGGCGACGAACTATGGCTACACCTTC	CASSSRLATNYGYTF
TRBV30	.	TRBJ2-1	.	TGTGCCTGGAGTGTACCCCAGAGTATCTACAATGAGCAGTTCTTC	CAWSVPQSIYNEQFF
TRBV5-4	.	TRBJ2-5	.	TGTGCCAGCTCTTTCACTAGCAAAGAGACCCAGTACTTC	CASSFTSKETQYF
TRBV7-2	few	TRBJ1-4	.	TGTGCCAGCAGCCCGAGGACGGCAGTACTTAATGAAAAACTGTTTTTT	CASSPRTAVLNEKLFF
TRBV7-7	.	TRBJ1-1	.	TGTGCAGCAGCGTCCAGGGGTCGAGGTGAAGCTTTCTTT	CAAASRGRGEAFF
TRBV29-1	once	TRBJ2-1	TRBD1	TGCAGCGAATGGACAGGATTAAACAATGAGCAGTTCTTC	CSEWTGLNNEQFF
TRBV20-1	.	TRBJ2-3	.	TGCAGTGCCATCTGGGTGAACACAGATACGCAGTATTTT	CSAIWVNTDTQYF
TRBV20-1	medium-sized	TRBJ2-3	.	TGCAGTGCTAGAGTCCCGACCGGAGGCACAGATACGCAGTATTTT	CSARVPTGGTDTQYF
TRBV6-2/TRBV6-3	.	TRBJ2-1	.	TGTGCCAGCAGTTTCGGGACGTCACTCTACAATGAGCAGTTCTTC	CASSFGTSLYNEQFF
TRBV29-1	once	TRBJ1-1	.	TGCAGCGCCGATGACAGGATCACTGAAGCTTTCTTT	CSADDRITEAFF
TRBV29-1	.	TRBJ1-6	TRBD1	TGCAGCGCACAGGGGAGCGGAGATTCACCCCTCCACTTT	CSAQGSGDSPLHF
TRBV20-1	.	TRBJ2-1	TRBD2	TGCAGTGCTCCCCCGGGACTAGCGGGAAATGAGCAGTTCTTC	CSAPPGLAGNEQFF
TRBV2	.	TRBJ2-7	TRBD2	TGTGCCAGCAGCCGGGGAGCGGGAGTTTACGAGCAGTACTTC	CASSRGAGVYEQYF
TRBV29-1	.	TRBJ1-1	.	TGCAGCGTTGAACAGGGGAACACTGAAGCTTTCTTT	CSVEQGNTEAFF
TRBV6-2/TRBV6-3	few	TRBJ2-6	.	TGTGCCAGCAGTTACTCGGTGCAGGCCCCCTCTGGGGCCAACGTCCTGACTTTC	CASSYSVQAPSGANVLTF
TRBV4-3	.	TRBJ2-1	.	TGCGCCAGCAGCCAGGGGGTTGCCTCCTACAATGAGCAGTTCTTC	CASSQGVASYNEQFF
TRBV6-5	few	TRBJ1-1	.	TGTGCCAGCAGATCCCGGTACACTGAAGCTTTCTTT	CASRSRYTEAFF
TRBV12-3/TRBV12-4	.	TRBJ2-5	TRBD1	TGTGCCAGCAGCACCGGGACAGACCAAGAGACCCAGTACTTC	CASSTGTDQETQYF
TRBV6-1	few	TRBJ2-1	.	TGTGCCAGCAGTGAAGCGCCAGGCGCACGGGAGACCCAGTTCTTC	CASSEAPGARETQFF
TRBV6-2/TRBV6-3	.	TRBJ2-2	.	TGTGCCAGCAGTAAGAGAGAAACCGGGGAGCTGTTTTTT	CASSKRETGELFF
TRBV5-1	once	TRBJ2-5	TRBD2	TGCGCCAGCAGCTCGGCCCTACTAGCGGGAGTGGTGGAGACCCAGTACTTC	CASSSALLAGVVETQYF
TRBV7-2	.	TRBJ2-7	TRBD2	TGTACCAGCAGCTTAGTACCTAGCGGGAGTAACGAGCAGTACTTC	CTSSLVPSGSNEQYF
TRBV6-2/TRBV6-3	few	TRBJ2-1	.	TGTGCCAGTGGCCGGGACAATGAGCAGTTCTTC	CASGRDNEQFF
TRBV4-2	.	TRBJ2-2	TRBD1	TGTGCCAGCAGCCGGGACAGGAGAGCGAACACCGGGGAGCTGTTTTTT	CASSRDRRANTGELFF
TRBV6-5	few	TRBJ2-7	TRBD2	TGTGCCAGCAGACCTAGCGGGAGTGGTACCTACGAGCAGTACTTC	CASRPSGSGTYEQYF
TRBV12-3/TRBV12-4	.	TRBJ1-5	TRBD1	TGTGCCAGCACCTCTCACACCGGGACAGCGAGCAATCAGCCCCAGCATTTT	CASTSHTGTASNQPQHF
TRBV5-1	few	TRBJ1-5	.	TGCGCCAGCAGCCTTACAGGTAGCGGACAGCCCCAGCATTTT	CASSLTGSGQPQHF
TRBV20-1	.	TRBJ2-1	TRBD2	TGCAGTACCCGGGACATCCTAGCGGGCCTCAATGAGCAGTTCTTC	CSTRDILAGLNEQFF
TRBV9	.	TRBJ2-3	TRBD2	TGTGCCAGCAGCGATAGCGGGGACAGCACAGATACGCAGTATTTT	CASSDSGDSTDTQYF
TRBV28	few	TRBJ1-1	.	TGTGCCAGCAGTGGCTTTATGGGGGGGGGTGAAGCTTTCTTT	CASSGFMGGGEAFF
TRBV7-8	.	TRBJ1-2	.	TGTGCCAGCAGCTTAGCGGGGGTCGGGCTTAACTATGGCTACACCTTC	CASSLAGVGLNYGYTF
TRBV20-1	few	TRBJ1-2	.	TGCAGTGCTGCCACGTTGGGTCGCTACACCTTC	CSAATLGRYTF
TRBV20-1	few	TRBJ1-2	.	TGCAGTGCTAAAGGGGAAGTGGGCTATGGCTACACCTTC	CSAKGEVGYGYTF
TRBV5-1	.	TRBJ1-5	.	TGCGCCAGCAGCTTGCAGGGCGGCAATCAGCCCCAGCATTTT	CASSLQGGNQPQHF
TRBV20-1	few	TRBJ2-2	TRBD1	TGCAGTGCTAGAGCGACAGGGGGGACCGGGGAGCTGTTTTTT	CSARATGGTGELFF
TRBV11-2	.	TRBJ2-7	.	TGTGCCAGCAGCCGACTGTTGGGTGCAATGTACTTC	CASSRLLGAMYF
TRBV18	.	TRBJ1-6	.	TGTGCCAGCTCACCCGAGAAGGATTCACCCCTCCACTTT	CASSPEKDSPLHF
TRBV12-3/TRBV12-4	.	TRBJ1-1	.	TGTGCCAGCAGCCCAGGACTTTTAGGGGTTCGGAACACTGAAGCTTTCTTT	CASSPGLLGVRNTEAFF